These T cell receptor beta chains were read from a single sample in a study of cytotoxic CD8 clonotypes in ibrutinib-treated CLL. The repertoire was sequenced with immunoSEQ multiplex PCR; TCRdb's copy has only in-frame clones and lacks some. The sample contains around 300,000 clones, almost 80% of which appear only once. This specimen was PBMCs, taken before ibrutinib treatment. The receptors here all came from a human donor with chronic lymphocytic leukemia. Both conserved end residues are part of each CDR3. A D gene is named only where the DNA matches it firmly. The size entry is marked missing in some rows and otherwise reads once, few, many or a size class.

D gene,J gene,V gene,clone size,CDR3 protein,CDR3 DNA
TRBD1,TRBJ1-2,TRBV2,-,CASSGAGGSTNYGYTF,TGTGCCAGCAGCGGAGCAGGGGGTTCTACGAACTATGGCTACACCTTC
-,TRBJ1-1,TRBV2,-,CAIPGTSTTEAFF,TGTGCCATCCCCGGGACAAGTACCACTGAAGCTTTCTTT
TRBD1,TRBJ2-5,TRBV18,-,CASSTSGGDETQYF,TGTGCCAGCTCCACCTCAGGGGGCGATGAGACCCAGTACTTC
-,TRBJ1-4,TRBV27,-,CASRSGTTTNEKLFF,TGTGCCAGCAGGTCCGGGACAACAACTAATGAAAAACTGTTTTTT
-,TRBJ2-1,TRBV5-1,-,CASSLYTQDNEQFF,TGCGCCAGCAGCTTGTATACCCAGGACAATGAGCAGTTCTTC
-,TRBJ2-5,TRBV9,-,CASSVASGQETQYF,TGTGCCAGCAGCGTAGCCTCGGGTCAAGAGACCCAGTACTTC
-,TRBJ2-1,TRBV5-4,-,CAGSDRNYNEQFF,TGTGCAGGCTCGGACAGAAACTACAATGAGCAGTTCTTC
TRBD1,TRBJ2-7,TRBV27,-,CASSFLPGQGIPYEQYF,TGTGCCAGCAGTTTTTTGCCGGGACAGGGAATTCCCTACGAGCAGTACTTC
TRBD1,TRBJ2-5,TRBV4-1,once,CASSQGPRDRVVETQYF,TGCGCCAGCAGCCAAGGGCCACGGGACAGGGTAGTAGAGACCCAGTACTTC
-,TRBJ2-7,TRBV5-5,-,CASSLYDLSYEQYF,TGTGCCAGCAGCTTGTATGACTTGTCGTACGAGCAGTACTTC
-,TRBJ1-3,TRBV13,-,CASSLGAFSGNTIYF,TGTGCCAGCAGCTTAGGAGCTTTCTCTGGAAACACCATATATTTT
-,TRBJ2-7,TRBV7-9,-,CASSLSGQEQYF,TGTGCCAGCAGCTTATCAGGACAGGAGCAGTACTTC
-,TRBJ2-7,TRBV6-5,-,CASSTHRASYEQYF,TGTGCCAGCAGTACCCACAGGGCCTCCTACGAGCAGTACTTC
TRBD2,TRBJ2-7,TRBV11-1,-,CASSPTIAGGAYEQYF,TGTGCCAGCAGCCCCACCATAGCGGGAGGGGCCTACGAGCAGTACTTC
-,TRBJ1-1,TRBV5-4,-,CASSWGRGQNTEAFF,TGTGCCAGCAGCTGGGGACGGGGGCAGAACACTGAAGCTTTCTTT
TRBD1,TRBJ1-1,TRBV2,-,CASSEPVEDRGKAFF,TGTGCCAGCAGTGAACCAGTAGAGGACAGGGGGAAAGCTTTCTTT
-,TRBJ1-1,TRBV16,few,CASSLTAGQNTEAFF,TGTGCCAGCAGCCTAACAGCAGGGCAGAACACTGAAGCTTTCTTT
-,TRBJ2-7,TRBV30,-,CAWSAGSITEQYF,TGTGCCTGGAGCGCCGGGTCGATTACCGAGCAGTACTTC
TRBD2,TRBJ2-1,TRBV7-3,-,CASSWREGPRDEQFF,TGTGCCAGCAGCTGGCGGGAGGGCCCTCGGGATGAGCAGTTCTTC
TRBD1,TRBJ1-2,TRBV6-5,once,CASSRLGQAGSGYTF,TGTGCCAGCAGCCGTCTAGGACAGGCGGGTTCGGGCTACACCTTC
TRBD1,TRBJ1-1,TRBV15,once,CATSREYRGMNTEAFF,TGTGCCACCAGCAGAGAATACAGGGGTATGAACACTGAAGCTTTCTTT
TRBD1,TRBJ1-2,TRBV30,-,CAWKQGVYGYTF,TGTGCCTGGAAACAGGGGGTATATGGCTACACCTTC
-,TRBJ2-5,TRBV7-7,few,CASSLHPGPGETQYF,TGTGCCAGCAGCCTCCACCCCGGGCCGGGGGAGACCCAGTACTTC
-,TRBJ2-5,TRBV29-1,-,CSVVGGSETQYF,TGCAGCGTTGTCGGAGGTTCAGAGACCCAGTACTTC
-,TRBJ1-2,TRBV5-6,-,CASSLAAALYGYTF,TGTGCCAGCAGCTTGGCTGCAGCCCTCTATGGCTACACCTTC
TRBD1,TRBJ2-7,TRBV6-1,-,CASRQTGTGFYEQYF,TGTGCCAGCAGACAAACCGGGACAGGGTTCTACGAGCAGTACTTC
-,TRBJ2-1,TRBV18,-,CASSPPTGYYNEQFF,TGTGCCAGCTCACCACCTACCGGTTACTACAATGAGCAGTTCTTC
-,TRBJ2-5,TRBV10-3,-,CAISESRWETQYF,TGTGCCATCAGTGAGTCTCGTTGGGAGACCCAGTACTTC
-,TRBJ1-1,TRBV7-9,-,CASSVGGPTEAFF,TGTGCCAGCAGCGTAGGTGGGCCCACTGAAGCTTTCTTT